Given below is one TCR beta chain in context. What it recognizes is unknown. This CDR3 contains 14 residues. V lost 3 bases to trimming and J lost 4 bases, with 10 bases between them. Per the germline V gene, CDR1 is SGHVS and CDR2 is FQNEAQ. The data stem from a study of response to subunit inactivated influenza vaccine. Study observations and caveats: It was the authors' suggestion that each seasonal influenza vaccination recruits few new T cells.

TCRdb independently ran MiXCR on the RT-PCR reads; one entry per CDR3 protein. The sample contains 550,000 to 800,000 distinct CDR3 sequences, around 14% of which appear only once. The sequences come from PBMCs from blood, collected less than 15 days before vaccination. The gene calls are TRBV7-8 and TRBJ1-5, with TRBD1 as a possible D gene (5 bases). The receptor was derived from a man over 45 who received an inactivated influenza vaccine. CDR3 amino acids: CASSFDSLNQPQHF. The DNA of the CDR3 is TGTGCCAGCAGCTTTGACAGTTTGAATCAGCCCCAGCATTTT. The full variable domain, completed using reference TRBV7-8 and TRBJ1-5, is GAGVSQSPRYKVAKRGQDVALRCDPISGHVSLFWYQQALGQGPEFLTYFQNEAQLDKSGLPSDRFFAERPEGSVSTLKIQRTQQEDSAVYLCASSFDSLNQPQHFGDGTRLSIL.